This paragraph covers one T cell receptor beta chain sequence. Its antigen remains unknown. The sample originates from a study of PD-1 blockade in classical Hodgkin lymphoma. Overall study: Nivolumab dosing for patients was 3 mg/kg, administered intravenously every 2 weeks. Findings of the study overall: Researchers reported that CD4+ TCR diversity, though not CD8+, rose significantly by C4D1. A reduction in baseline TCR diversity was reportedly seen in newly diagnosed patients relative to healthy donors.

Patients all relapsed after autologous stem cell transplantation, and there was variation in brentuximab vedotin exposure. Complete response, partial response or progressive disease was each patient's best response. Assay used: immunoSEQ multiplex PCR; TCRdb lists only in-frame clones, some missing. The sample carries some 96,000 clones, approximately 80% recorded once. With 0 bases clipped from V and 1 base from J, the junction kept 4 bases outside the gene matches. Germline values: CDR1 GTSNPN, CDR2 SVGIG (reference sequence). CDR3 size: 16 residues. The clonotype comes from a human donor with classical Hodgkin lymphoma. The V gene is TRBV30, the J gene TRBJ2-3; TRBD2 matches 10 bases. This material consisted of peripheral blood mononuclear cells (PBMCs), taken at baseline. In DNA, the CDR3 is TGTGCCTGGAGTGTAGGGCTAGCGGGAGGCACAGATACGCAGTATTTT. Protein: CAWSVGLAGGTDTQYF. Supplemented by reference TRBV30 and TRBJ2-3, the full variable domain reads SQTIHQWPATLVQPVGSPLSLECTVEGTSNPNLYWYRQAAGRGLQLLFYSVGIGQISSEVPQNLSASRPQDRQFILSSKKLLLSDSGFYLCAWSVGLAGGTDTQYFGPGTRLTVL.